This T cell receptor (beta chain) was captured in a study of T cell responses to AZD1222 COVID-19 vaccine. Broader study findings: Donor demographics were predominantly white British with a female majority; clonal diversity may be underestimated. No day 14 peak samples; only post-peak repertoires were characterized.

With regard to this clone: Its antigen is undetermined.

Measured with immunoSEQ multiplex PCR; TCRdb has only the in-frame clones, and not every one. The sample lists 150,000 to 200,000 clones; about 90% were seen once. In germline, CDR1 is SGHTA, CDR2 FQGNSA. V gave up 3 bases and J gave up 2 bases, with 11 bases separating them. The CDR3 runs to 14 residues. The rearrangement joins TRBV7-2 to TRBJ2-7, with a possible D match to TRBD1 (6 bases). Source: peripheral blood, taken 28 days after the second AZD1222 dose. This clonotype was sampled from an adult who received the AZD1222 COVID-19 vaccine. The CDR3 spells CASSFWQGTYEQYF. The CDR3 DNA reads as TGTGCCAGCAGCTTTTGGCAGGGGACCTACGAGCAGTACTTC.